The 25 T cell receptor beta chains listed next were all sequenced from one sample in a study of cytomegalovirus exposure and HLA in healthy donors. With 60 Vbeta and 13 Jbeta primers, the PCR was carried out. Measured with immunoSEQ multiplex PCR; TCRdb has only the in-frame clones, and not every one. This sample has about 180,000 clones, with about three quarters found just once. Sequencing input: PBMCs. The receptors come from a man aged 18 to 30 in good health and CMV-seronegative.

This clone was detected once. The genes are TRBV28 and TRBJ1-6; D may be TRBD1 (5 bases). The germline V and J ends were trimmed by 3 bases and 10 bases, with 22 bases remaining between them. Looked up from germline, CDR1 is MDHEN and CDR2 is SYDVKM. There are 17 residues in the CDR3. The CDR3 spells CASSFLLLGAGRSPLHF. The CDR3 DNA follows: TGTGCCAGCAGTTTCCTTCTACTGGGCGCGGGACGCTCACCCCTCCACTTT.

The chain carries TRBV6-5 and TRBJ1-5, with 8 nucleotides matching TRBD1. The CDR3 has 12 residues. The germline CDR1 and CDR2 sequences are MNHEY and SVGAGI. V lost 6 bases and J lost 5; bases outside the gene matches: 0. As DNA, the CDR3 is TGTGCCAGCAGACAGGGGGATCAGCCCCAGCATTTT. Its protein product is CASRQGDQPQHF.

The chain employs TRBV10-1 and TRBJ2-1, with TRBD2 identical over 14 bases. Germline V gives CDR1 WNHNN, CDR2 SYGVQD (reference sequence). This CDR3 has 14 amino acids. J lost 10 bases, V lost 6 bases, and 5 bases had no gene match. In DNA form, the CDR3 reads TGCGCCAGCAGCGGACTAGCGGGAGGTGAAGAGCAGTTCTTC. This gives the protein CASSGLAGGEEQFF.

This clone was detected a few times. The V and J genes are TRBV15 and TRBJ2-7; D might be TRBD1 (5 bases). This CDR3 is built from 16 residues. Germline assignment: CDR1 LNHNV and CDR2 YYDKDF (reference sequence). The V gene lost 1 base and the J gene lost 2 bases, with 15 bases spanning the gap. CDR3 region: CATSRGRRGGPYEQYF. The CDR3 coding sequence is TGTGCCACCAGCAGAGGACGAAGGGGCGGACCCTACGAGCAGTACTTC.

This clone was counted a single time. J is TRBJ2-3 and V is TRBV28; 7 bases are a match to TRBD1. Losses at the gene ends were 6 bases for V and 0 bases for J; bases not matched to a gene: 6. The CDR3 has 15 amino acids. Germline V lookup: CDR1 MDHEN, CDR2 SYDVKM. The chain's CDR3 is CASRPPTGSTDTQYF. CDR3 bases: TGTGCCAGCAGACCCCCGACAGGGAGCACAGATACGCAGTATTTT.

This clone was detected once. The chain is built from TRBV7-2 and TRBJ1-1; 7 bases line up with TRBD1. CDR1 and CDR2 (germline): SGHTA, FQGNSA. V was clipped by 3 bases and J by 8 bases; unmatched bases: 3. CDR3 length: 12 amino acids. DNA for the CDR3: TGTGCCAGCAGCTTCAGACAGGGAGAAGCTTTCTTT. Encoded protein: CASSFRQGEAFF. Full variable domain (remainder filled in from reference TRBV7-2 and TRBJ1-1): GAGVSQSPSNKVTEKGKDVELRCDPISGHTALYWYRQSLGQGLEFLIYFQGNSAPDKSGLPSDRFSAERTGGSVSTLTIQRTQQEDSAVYLCASSFRQGEAFFGQGTRLTVV.

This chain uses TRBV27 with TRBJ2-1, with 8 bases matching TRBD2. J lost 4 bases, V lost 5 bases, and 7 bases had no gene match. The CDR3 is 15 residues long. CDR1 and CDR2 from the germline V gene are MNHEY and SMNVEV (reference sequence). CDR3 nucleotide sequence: TGTGCCAGCAGTAACAGCGGGGGCCATTACAATGAGCAGTTCTTC. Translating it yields CASSNSGGHYNEQFF.

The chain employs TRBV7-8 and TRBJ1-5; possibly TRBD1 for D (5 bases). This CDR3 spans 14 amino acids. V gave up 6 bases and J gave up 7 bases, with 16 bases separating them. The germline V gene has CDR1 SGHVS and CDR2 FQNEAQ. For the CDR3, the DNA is TGTGCCAGCAGTCCGGCAGGGTTAAACCAGCCCCAGCATTTT. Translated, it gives CASSPAGLNQPQHF.

As DNA, the CDR3 is TGTGCCAGCAGCTTAAGGACTAGACCCTACAATGAGCAGTTCTTC. It codes for CASSLRTRPYNEQFF. The chain employs TRBV7-3 and TRBJ2-1, with TRBD2 matching over 7 bases. The V segment lost 1 base and the J segment 2 bases; nucleotides outside the gene matches: 2. CDR3 length: 15 amino acids. Germline loops: CDR1 SGHTA, CDR2 FQGTGA.

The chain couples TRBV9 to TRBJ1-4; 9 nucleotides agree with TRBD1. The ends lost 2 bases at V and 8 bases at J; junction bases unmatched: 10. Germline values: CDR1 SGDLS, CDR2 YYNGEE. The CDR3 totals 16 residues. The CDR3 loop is CASSVGGGQGGEKLFF. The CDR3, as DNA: TGTGCCAGCAGCGTGGGGGGGGGACAGGGAGGCGAAAAACTGTTTTTT.

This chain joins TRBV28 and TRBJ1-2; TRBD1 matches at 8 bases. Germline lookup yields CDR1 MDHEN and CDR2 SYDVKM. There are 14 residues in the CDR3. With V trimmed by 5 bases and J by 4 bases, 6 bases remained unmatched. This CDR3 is CASSHGTGVYGYTF. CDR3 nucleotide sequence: TGTGCCAGCAGTCACGGGACAGGAGTCTATGGCTACACCTTC.

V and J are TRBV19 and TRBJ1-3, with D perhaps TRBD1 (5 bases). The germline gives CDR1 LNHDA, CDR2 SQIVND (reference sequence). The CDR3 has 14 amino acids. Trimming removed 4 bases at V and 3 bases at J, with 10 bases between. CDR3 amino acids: CASSRGESGNTIYF. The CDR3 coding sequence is TGTGCCAGTAGTAGGGGGGAAAGTGGAAACACCATATATTTT.

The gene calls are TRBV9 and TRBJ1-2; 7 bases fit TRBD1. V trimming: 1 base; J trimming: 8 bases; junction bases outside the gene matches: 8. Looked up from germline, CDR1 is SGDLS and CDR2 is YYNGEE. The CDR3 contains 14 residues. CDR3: CASSVQDRVQGYTF. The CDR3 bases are TGTGCCAGCAGCGTACAAGACAGGGTGCAAGGCTACACCTTC.

This CDR3 is CASSLGDSTFSGNTIYF. The CDR3 coding sequence is TGTGCCAGCAGCTTAGGGGACAGTACCTTCTCTGGAAACACCATATATTTT. This chain links TRBV7-3 with TRBJ1-3; 7 nucleotides line up with TRBD1. After removal of 2 bases from V and 0 bases from J, the junction contained 7 bases not matched to a gene. Germline values: CDR1 SGHTA, CDR2 FQGTGA. The CDR3 consists of 17 residues.

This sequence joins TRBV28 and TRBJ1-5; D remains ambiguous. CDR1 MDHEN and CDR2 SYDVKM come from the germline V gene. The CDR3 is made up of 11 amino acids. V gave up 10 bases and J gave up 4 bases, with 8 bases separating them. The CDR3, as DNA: TGTGCCACGGGTCGGAATCAGCCCCAGCATTTT. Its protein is CATGRNQPQHF.

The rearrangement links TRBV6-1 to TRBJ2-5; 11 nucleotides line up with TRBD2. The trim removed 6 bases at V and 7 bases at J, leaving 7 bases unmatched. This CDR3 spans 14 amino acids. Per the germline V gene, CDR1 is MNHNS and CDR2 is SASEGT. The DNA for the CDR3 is TGTGCCAGCAGCTTAGCGGGAGGGCGGGGGACCCAGTACTTC. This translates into CASSLAGGRGTQYF.

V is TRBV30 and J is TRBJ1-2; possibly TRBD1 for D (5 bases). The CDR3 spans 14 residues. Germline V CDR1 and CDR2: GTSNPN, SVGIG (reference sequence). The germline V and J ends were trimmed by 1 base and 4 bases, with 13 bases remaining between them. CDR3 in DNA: TGTGCCTGGAGTGAGGGTACAGGTTCCTATGGCTACACCTTC. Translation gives CAWSEGTGSYGYTF.

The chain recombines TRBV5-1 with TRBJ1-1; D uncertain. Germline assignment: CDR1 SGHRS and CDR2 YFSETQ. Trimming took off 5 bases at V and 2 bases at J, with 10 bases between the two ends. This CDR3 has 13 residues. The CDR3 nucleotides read TGCGCCAGCAGGGGCCGGATTAACACTGAAGCTTTCTTT. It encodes CASRGRINTEAFF.

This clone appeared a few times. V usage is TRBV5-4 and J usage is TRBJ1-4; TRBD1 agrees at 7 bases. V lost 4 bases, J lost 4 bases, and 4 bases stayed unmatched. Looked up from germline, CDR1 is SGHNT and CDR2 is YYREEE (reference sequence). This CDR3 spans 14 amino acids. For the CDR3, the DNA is TGTGCCAGCAGCAGGGGACAGAATAATGAAAAACTGTTTTTT. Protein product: CASSRGQNNEKLFF. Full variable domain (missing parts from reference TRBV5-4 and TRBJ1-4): ETGVTQSPTHLIKTRGQQVTLRCSSQSGHNTVSWYQQALGQGPQFIFQYYREEENGRGNFPPRFSGLQFPNYSSELNVNALELDDSALYLCASSRGQNNEKLFFGSGTQLSVL.

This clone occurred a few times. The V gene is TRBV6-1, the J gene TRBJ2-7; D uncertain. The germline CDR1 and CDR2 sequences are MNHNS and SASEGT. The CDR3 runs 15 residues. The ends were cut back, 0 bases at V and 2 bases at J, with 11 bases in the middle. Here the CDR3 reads CASSEALDTPYEQYF. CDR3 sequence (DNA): TGTGCCAGCAGTGAAGCGCTCGACACCCCCTACGAGCAGTACTTC.

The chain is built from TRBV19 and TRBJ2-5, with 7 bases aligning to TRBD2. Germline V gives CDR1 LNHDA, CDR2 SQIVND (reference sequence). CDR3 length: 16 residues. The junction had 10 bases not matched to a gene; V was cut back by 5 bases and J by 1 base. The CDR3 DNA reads TGTGCCAGTAGTTCTCCCGTACTAGCGCCCCAAGAGACCCAGTACTTC. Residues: CASSSPVLAPQETQYF.

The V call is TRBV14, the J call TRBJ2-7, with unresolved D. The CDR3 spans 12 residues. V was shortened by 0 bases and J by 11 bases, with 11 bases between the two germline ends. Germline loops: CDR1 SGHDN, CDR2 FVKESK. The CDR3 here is CASSQEKGEEYF. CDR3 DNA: TGTGCCAGCAGCCAAGAGAAAGGTGAGGAGTACTTC.

The CDR3 is CASSFWERAETQYF. The CDR3, as DNA: TGTGCCAGCAGCTTCTGGGAGCGGGCGGAGACCCAGTACTTC. This chain uses TRBV7-6 with TRBJ2-5, with TRBD2 as a possible D gene (6 bases). This CDR3 has 14 residues. CDR1 and CDR2 from the germline V gene are SGHVS and FNYEAQ. V lost 3 bases, J lost 5 bases, and 13 bases lay in between.

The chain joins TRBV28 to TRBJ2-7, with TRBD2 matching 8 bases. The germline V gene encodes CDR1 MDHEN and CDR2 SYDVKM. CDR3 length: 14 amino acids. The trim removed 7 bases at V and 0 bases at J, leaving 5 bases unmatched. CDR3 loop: CASNIAGTSYEQYF. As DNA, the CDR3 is TGTGCCAGCAACATAGCGGGGACCTCCTACGAGCAGTACTTC.

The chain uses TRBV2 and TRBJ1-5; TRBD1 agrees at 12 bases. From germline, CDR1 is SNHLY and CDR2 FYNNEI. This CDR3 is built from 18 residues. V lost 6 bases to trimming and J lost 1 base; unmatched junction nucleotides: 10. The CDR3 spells CASRDYRDRGRSNQPQHF. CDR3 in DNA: TGTGCCAGCAGAGATTACCGGGACAGGGGGCGAAGCAATCAGCCCCAGCATTTT.